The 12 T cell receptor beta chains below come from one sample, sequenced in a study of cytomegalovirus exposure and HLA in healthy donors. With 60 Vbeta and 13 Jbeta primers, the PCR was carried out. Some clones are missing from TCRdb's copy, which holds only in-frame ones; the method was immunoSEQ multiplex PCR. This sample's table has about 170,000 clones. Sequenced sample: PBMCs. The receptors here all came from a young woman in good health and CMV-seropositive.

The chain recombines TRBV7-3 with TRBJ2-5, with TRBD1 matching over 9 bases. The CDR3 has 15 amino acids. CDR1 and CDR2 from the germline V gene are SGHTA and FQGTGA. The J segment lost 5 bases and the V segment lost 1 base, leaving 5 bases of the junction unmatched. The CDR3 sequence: CASSLMGQGRETQYF. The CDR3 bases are TGTGCCAGCAGCTTAATGGGACAGGGTAGGGAGACCCAGTACTTC.

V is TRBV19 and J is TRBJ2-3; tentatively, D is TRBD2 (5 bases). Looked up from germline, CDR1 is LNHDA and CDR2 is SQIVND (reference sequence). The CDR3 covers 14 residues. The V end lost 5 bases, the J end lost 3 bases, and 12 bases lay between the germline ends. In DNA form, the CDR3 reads TGTGCCAGTAGTCTATGGGAGAGGACAGATACGCAGTATTTT. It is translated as CASSLWERTDTQYF. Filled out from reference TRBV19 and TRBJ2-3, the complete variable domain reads DGGITQSPKYLFRKEGQNVTLSCEQNLNHDAMYWYRQDPGQGLRLIYYSQIVNDFQKGDIAEGYSVSREKKESFPLTVTSAQKNPTAFYLCASSLWERTDTQYFGPGTRLTVL.

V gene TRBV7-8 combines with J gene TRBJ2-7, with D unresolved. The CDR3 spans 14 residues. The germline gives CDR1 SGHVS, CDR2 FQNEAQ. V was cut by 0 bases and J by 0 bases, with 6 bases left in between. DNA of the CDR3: TGTGCCAGCAGCTTAGCGGGCAGCTCCTACGAGCAGTACTTC. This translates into CASSLAGSSYEQYF.

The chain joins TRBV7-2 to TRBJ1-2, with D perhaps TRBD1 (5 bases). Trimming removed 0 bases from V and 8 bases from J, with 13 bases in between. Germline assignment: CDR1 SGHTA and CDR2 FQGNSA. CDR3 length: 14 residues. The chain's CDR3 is CASSLAVGEGGYTF. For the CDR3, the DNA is TGTGCCAGCAGCTTAGCGGTAGGGGAGGGCGGCTACACCTTC.

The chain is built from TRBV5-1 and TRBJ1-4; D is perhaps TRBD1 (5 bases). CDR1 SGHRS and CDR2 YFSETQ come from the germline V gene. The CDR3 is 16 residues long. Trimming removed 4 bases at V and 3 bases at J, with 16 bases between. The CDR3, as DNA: TGCGCCAGCAGCCCCCTAGGGGAACGATCTAATGAAAAACTGTTTTTT. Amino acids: CASSPLGERSNEKLFF.

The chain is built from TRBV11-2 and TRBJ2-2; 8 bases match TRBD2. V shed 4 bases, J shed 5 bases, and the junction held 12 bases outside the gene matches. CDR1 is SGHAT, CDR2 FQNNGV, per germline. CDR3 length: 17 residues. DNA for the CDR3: TGTGCCAGCAGCTCTAAACGGGGGGGCCATGGGACCGGGGAGCTGTTTTTT. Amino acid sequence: CASSSKRGGHGTGELFF.

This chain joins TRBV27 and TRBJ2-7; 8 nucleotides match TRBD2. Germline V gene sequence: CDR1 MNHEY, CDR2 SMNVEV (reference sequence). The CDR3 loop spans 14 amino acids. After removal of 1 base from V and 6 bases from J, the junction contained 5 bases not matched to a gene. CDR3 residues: CASSLYAGGGEQYF. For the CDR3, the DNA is TGTGCCAGCAGTTTATATGCGGGAGGTGGCGAGCAGTACTTC.

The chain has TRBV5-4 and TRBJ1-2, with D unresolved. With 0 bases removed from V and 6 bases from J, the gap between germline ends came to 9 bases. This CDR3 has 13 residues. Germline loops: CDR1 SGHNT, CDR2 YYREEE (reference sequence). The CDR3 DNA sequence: TGTGCCAGCAGCTTGGAAGCACCGGATGGCTACACCTTC. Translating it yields CASSLEAPDGYTF. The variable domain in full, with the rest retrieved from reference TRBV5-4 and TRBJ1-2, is ETGVTQSPTHLIKTRGQQVTLRCSSQSGHNTVSWYQQALGQGPQFIFQYYREEENGRGNFPPRFSGLQFPNYSSELNVNALELDDSALYLCASSLEAPDGYTFGSGTRLTVV.

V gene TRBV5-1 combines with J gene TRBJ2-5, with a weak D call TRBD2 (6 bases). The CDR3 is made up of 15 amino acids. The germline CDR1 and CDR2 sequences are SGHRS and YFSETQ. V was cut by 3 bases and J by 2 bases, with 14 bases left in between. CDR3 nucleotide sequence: TGCGCCAGCAGCTCTGGGCGGGAAGTACAAGAGACCCAGTACTTC. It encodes CASSSGREVQETQYF. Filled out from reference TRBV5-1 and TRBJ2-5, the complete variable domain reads KAGVTQTPRYLIKTRGQQVTLSCSPISGHRSVSWYQQTPGQGLQFLFEYFSETQRNKGNFPGRFSGRQFSNSRSEMNVSTLELGDSALYLCASSSGREVQETQYFGPGTRLLVL.

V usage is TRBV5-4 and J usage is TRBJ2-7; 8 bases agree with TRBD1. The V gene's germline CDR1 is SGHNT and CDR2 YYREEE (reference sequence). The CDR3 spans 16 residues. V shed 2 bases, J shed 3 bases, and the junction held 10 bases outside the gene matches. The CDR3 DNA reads TGTGCCAGCAGCTTTGTGACAGGGGTCGGCTACTACGAGCAGTACTTC. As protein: CASSFVTGVGYYEQYF.

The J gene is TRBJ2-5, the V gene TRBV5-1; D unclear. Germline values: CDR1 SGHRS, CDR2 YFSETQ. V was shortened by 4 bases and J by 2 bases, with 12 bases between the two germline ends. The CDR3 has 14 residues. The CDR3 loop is CASSLVPEQETQYF. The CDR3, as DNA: TGCGCCAGCAGCCTGGTGCCGGAGCAAGAGACCCAGTACTTC.

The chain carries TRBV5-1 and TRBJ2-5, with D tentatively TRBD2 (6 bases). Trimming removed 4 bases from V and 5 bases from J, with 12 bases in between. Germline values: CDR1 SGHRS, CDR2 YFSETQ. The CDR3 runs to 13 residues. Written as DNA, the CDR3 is TGCGCCAGCAGCCCCAGTCTAGCGGAGACCCAGTACTTC. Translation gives CASSPSLAETQYF.